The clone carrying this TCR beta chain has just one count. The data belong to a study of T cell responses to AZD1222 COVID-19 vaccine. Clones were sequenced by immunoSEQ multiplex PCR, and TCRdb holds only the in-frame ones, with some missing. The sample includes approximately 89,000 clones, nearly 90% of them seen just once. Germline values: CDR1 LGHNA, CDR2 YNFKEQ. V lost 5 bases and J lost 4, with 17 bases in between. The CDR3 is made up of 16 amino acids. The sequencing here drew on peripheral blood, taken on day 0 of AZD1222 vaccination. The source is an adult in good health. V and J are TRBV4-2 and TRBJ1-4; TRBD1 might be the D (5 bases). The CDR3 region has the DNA TGTGCCAGCAGCTGGGGACGGAACACTATTAATGAAAAACTGTTTTTT. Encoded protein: CASSWGRNTINEKLFF.